The 31 T cell receptor beta chains given below trace back to one sample, sequenced in a study of T cells in Graves' hyperthyroidism and ophthalmopathy. RNA transcripts were the template for amplifying TCR beta CDR3 regions. TCR CDR3 regions were first amplified by RT-PCR with HTBI primers. TCRdb used MiXCR to reprocess the multiplex PCR reads, holding one entry per CDR3 protein. This table holds 600,000 to 750,000 distinct CDR3 sequences, around 16% found once. The sample comprised blood. Every receptor here comes from a man between 50 and 59 years old with Graves' hyperthyroidism.

This clonotype has more than one count but fewer than ten. This chain links TRBV15 with TRBJ2-7, with a possible D match to TRBD2 (5 bases). CDR3 length: 17 residues. Trimming left V 0 bases short and J 5 bases short, with 20 bases between. Germline values: CDR1 LNHNV, CDR2 YYDKDF (reference sequence). CDR3 nucleotides: TGTGCCACCAGCAGAGATAGTCAAGTGGGAGTGAGCGACGAGCAGTACTTC. This gives the protein CATSRDSQVGVSDEQYF.

The rearrangement joins TRBV29-1 to TRBJ2-5; possibly TRBD2 for D (5 bases). The germline V gene has CDR1 SQVTM and CDR2 ANQGSEA. The CDR3 contains 12 residues. Trimming cost V 4 bases and J 3 bases, with 9 bases left between them. The CDR3 DNA reads as TGCAGCGTTGGTCTAGCCGAAGAGACCCAGTACTTC. It specifies CSVGLAEETQYF. Using reference TRBV29-1 and TRBJ2-5 for the parts outside the CDR3, the full variable domain is SAVISQKPSRDICQRGTSLTIQCQVDSQVTMMFWYRQQPGQSLTLIATANQGSEATYESGFVIDKFPISRPNLTFSTLTVSNMSPEDSSIYLCSVGLAEETQYFGPGTRLLVL.

This clonotype was seen at least ten times. The chain uses TRBV2 and TRBJ2-7; TRBD1 matches at 8 bases. V lost 6 bases to trimming and J lost 2 bases; unmatched junction nucleotides: 6. Germline-derived CDR1 and CDR2 are SNHLY and FYNNEI. The CDR3 spans 14 residues. CDR3 in amino acids: CASRPQGATYEQYF. The CDR3 nucleotides are TGTGCCAGCAGACCTCAGGGGGCCACCTACGAGCAGTACTTC.

The rearrangement links TRBV20-1 to TRBJ2-7, with D maybe TRBD1 (5 bases). Trimming stripped 5 bases from V and 0 bases from J, with 32 bases between. The CDR3 has 20 residues. Looked up from germline, CDR1 is DFQATT and CDR2 is SNEGSKA (reference sequence). CDR3: CSACQGTNPRLFSLSYEQYF. CDR3 DNA sequence: TGCAGTGCTTGCCAGGGCACCAATCCGCGACTTTTTTCACTCTCCTACGAGCAGTACTTC.

This clonotype has at least ten counts. The J gene is TRBJ2-1, the V gene TRBV2; TRBD2 agrees at 9 bases. Germline V gene sequence: CDR1 SNHLY, CDR2 FYNNEI. V shed 3 bases and J 8 bases; nucleotides not matched to a gene: 5. The CDR3 length is 14 residues. The CDR3 region is CASSEGLAFDEQFF. In DNA form, the CDR3 reads TGTGCCAGCAGTGAGGGACTAGCTTTCGATGAGCAGTTCTTC.

V usage is TRBV9 and J usage is TRBJ2-7; 11 nucleotides line up with TRBD2. Germline CDR1 and CDR2: SGDLS and YYNGEE. Germline trimming cut 3 bases from V and 5 bases from J; bases unmatched to any gene: 13. The CDR3 totals 17 residues. Here the CDR3 reads CASSADPGTSGVDEQYF. CDR3 sequence (DNA): TGTGCCAGCAGCGCCGATCCAGGGACTAGCGGTGTGGACGAGCAGTACTTC.

This clonotype was found many times. The V call is TRBV19, the J call TRBJ2-7; no reliable D call. The CDR3 runs 12 residues. V lost 10 bases to trimming and J lost 0 bases, with 10 bases between them. Germline V gene sequence: CDR1 LNHDA, CDR2 SQIVND (reference sequence). The CDR3 reads CATADGSYEQYF. For the CDR3, the DNA is TGTGCCACCGCGGACGGCTCCTACGAGCAGTACTTC. Looking up the rest from reference TRBV19 and TRBJ2-7 gives the full variable domain: DGGITQSPKYLFRKEGQNVTLSCEQNLNHDAMYWYRQDPGQGLRLIYYSQIVNDFQKGDIAEGYSVSREKKESFPLTVTSAQKNPTAFYLCATADGSYEQYFGPGTRLTVT.

This clonotype was seen only a few times. The genes are TRBV10-3 and TRBJ1-1; no clear D gene. CDR3 length: 17 residues. The germline CDR1 and CDR2 sequences are ENHRY and SYGVKD. V was pared by 0 bases and J by 4 bases, with 18 bases between. The DNA for the CDR3 is TGTGCCATCAGTGAGTCAGGGTTAGTCTCTCTGGTCACTGAAGCTTTCTTT. Translating it yields CAISESGLVSLVTEAFF.

This chain joins TRBV5-1 and TRBJ1-4; the D is unclear. Trimming took 5 bases from V and 0 from J, leaving 8 bases between them. Germline assignment: CDR1 SGHRS and CDR2 YFSETQ. The CDR3 is 14 residues long. DNA of the CDR3: TGCGCCAGCAGACTCACATCAACTAATGAAAAACTGTTTTTT. It translates to CASRLTSTNEKLFF.

This clonotype was found many times. This rearrangement joins TRBV15 to TRBJ2-5; 10 bases are shared with TRBD2. Unmatched junction bases numbered 4, after V lost 2 bases and J lost 4 bases. This CDR3 has 15 amino acids. The germline gives CDR1 LNHNV, CDR2 YYDKDF (reference sequence). The CDR3 bases are TGTGCCACCAGCAGACTAGCGGGAGAGGGAGAGACCCAGTACTTC. It specifies CATSRLAGEGETQYF.

The chain is built from TRBV28 and TRBJ2-7; D unclear. V was pared by 6 bases and J by 3 bases, with 6 bases between. Germline CDR1 and CDR2: MDHEN and SYDVKM. The CDR3 runs to 11 residues. The CDR3 here is CASRNYYEQYF. For the CDR3, the DNA is TGTGCCAGCAGGAACTACTACGAGCAGTACTTC.

The chain combines TRBV6-1 with TRBJ2-4; D may be TRBD1 or TRBD2 (5 bases each). The CDR3 runs 13 residues. Germline-derived CDR1 and CDR2 are MNHNS and SASEGT. V shed 4 bases and J shed 9 bases, with 13 bases lying between them. The DNA for the CDR3 is TGTGCCAGCAGTGGTGACGTGAGGGGCATTCAGTACTTC. Amino acids: CASSGDVRGIQYF.

The V gene is TRBV27, the J gene TRBJ2-7, with D perhaps assigned TRBD1 or TRBD2 (7 bases each). Germline lookup yields CDR1 MNHEY and CDR2 SMNVEV (reference sequence). With 6 bases removed from V and 5 bases from J, the gap between germline ends came to 26 bases. This CDR3 spans 17 amino acids. The DNA for the CDR3 is TGTGCCAGCAGCCCCGCGGCAGGGGGAGGGGTAGCCCACGAGCAGTACTTC. Protein sequence: CASSPAAGGGVAHEQYF.

This sequence joins TRBV28 and TRBJ2-3; D is uncertain. Germline lookup yields CDR1 MDHEN and CDR2 SYDVKM. V lost 5 bases to trimming and J lost 6 bases, with 15 bases between them. The CDR3 consists of 14 residues. This chain's CDR3 is CASSPSAAVDTQYF. The DNA for the CDR3 is TGTGCCAGCAGTCCGTCTGCAGCCGTCGATACGCAGTATTTT. The whole variable domain, remainder taken from reference TRBV28 and TRBJ2-3, is DVKVTQSSRYLVKRTGEKVFLECVQDMDHENMFWYRQDPGLGLRLIYFSYDVKMKEKGDIPEGYSVSREKKERFSLILESASTNQTSMYLCASSPSAAVDTQYFGPGTRLTVL.

This rearrangement joins TRBV4-1 to TRBJ2-1; possibly TRBD2 for D (6 bases). The ends were cut back, 3 bases at V and 2 bases at J, with 17 bases in the middle. CDR3 length: 17 amino acids. CDR1 MGHRA and CDR2 YSYEKL come from the germline V gene. Here the CDR3 DNA reads TGCGCCAGCAGCCAGGTGACTAGTGGGAATGCCTACAATGAGCAGTTCTTC. It yields the protein CASSQVTSGNAYNEQFF.

The V gene is TRBV28, the J gene TRBJ1-4; the D is unclear. The CDR3 runs to 16 residues. Germline V gives CDR1 MDHEN, CDR2 SYDVKM. Trimming took off 6 bases at V and 7 bases at J, with 21 bases between the two ends. The CDR3 DNA reads TGTGCCAGCAGAGGCGGCGGTTTCATGGGAGGTGAAAAACTGTTTTTT. It encodes CASRGGGFMGGEKLFF.

This clonotype was counted at least ten times. The gene calls are TRBV11-2 and TRBJ2-1; no firm D call. Germline V gene data show CDR1 as SGHAT and CDR2 as FQNNGV. Trimming removed 5 bases from V and 9 bases from J, with 11 bases in between. The CDR3 has 12 amino acids. The CDR3 DNA follows: TGTGCCAGCAGCCCCTGGGGAAGTGAGCAGTTCTTC. This sequence encodes CASSPWGSEQFF.

This clonotype was detected ten times or more. The chain links TRBV28 to TRBJ2-7; possibly TRBD1 for D (6 bases). This CDR3 is 15 amino acids long. Germline assignment: CDR1 MDHEN and CDR2 SYDVKM. The V and J ends lost 7 bases and 2 bases respectively, with 18 bases between them. Here the CDR3 reads CASTKGQTTPYEQYF. The CDR3 DNA reads TGTGCCAGCACAAAGGGACAAACAACTCCCTACGAGCAGTACTTC.

Ten or more counts support this clonotype. The J gene is TRBJ2-1, the V gene TRBV28; 10 bases map to TRBD2. The junction had 4 bases not matched to a gene; V was cut back by 6 bases and J by 2 bases. The CDR3 contains 15 residues. Germline V gene data show CDR1 as MDHEN and CDR2 as SYDVKM. CDR3 sequence: CASRAGGRPYNEQFF. The CDR3, as DNA: TGTGCCAGCAGAGCGGGAGGGCGCCCCTACAATGAGCAGTTCTTC.

The chain carries TRBV2 and TRBJ2-7, with a weak D call TRBD1 (5 bases). V was trimmed by 6 bases and J by 0 bases, leaving 24 bases between them. Germline-derived CDR1 and CDR2 are SNHLY and FYNNEI. CDR3 size: 18 residues. The DNA for the CDR3 is TGTGCCAGCAGGGAGATCCCAGGGCCCCCCGGGTCCTCCTACGAGCAGTACTTC. Translated: CASREIPGPPGSSYEQYF.

This rearrangement joins TRBV4-1 to TRBJ1-2; 9 positions match TRBD1. The CDR3 sequence is 13 residues long. Trimming removed 7 bases from V and 8 bases from J; junction bases left unmatched: 8. Germline V lookup: CDR1 MGHRA, CDR2 YSYEKL. The CDR3 is CASTYTGGRGYTF. The DNA of the CDR3 is TGCGCCAGCACCTATACAGGGGGCAGAGGCTACACCTTC.

The sample holds a few counts of this clonotype. V is TRBV5-1 and J is TRBJ2-7, with 10 bases that match TRBD1. V shed 7 bases and J 8 bases; nucleotides not matched to a gene: 15. From germline, CDR1 is SGHRS and CDR2 YFSETQ. The CDR3 is made up of 15 amino acids. The CDR3 sequence: CASQRGGQGHDQQYF. DNA of the CDR3: TGCGCCAGCCAAAGGGGGGGACAGGGGCATGACCAGCAGTACTTC.

The chain recombines TRBV7-8 with TRBJ2-4; D might be TRBD1 (5 bases). The germline CDR1 and CDR2 sequences are SGHVS and FQNEAQ. The length of the CDR3 is 15 residues. V dropped 7 bases and J dropped 3 bases, with 16 bases sitting between them. The CDR3 sequence is CASTPLSRDKNIQYF. The CDR3 bases are TGTGCCAGCACCCCCTTAAGCAGGGACAAAAACATTCAGTACTTC.

This clonotype was recorded a few times. A much larger clonotype is one base distant, so this may be a read error. This sequence joins TRBV20-1 and TRBJ2-1; D remains ambiguous. This CDR3 is 17 amino acids long. V lost 0 bases, J lost 4 bases, and 19 bases lay in between. CDR1 is DFQATT, CDR2 SNEGSKA, per germline (reference sequence). CDR3 nucleotide sequence: TGCAGTGCTAGAGATCTCGGTTCCGCGAGAGGATACAATGAGCAGTTCTTC. Translation: CSARDLGSARGYNEQFF.

This clonotype occurred a few times. Possible read error: a much larger clone is one base away. The gene calls are TRBV12-3 or TRBV12-4 and TRBJ1-1; D is ambiguous. The CDR3 extends over 12 amino acids. CDR3 nucleotide sequence: TGTGCCAGCAGGCGCCTAGAGACTGAAGCTCTCTTT. This translates into CASRRLETEALF.

There are many counts of this clonotype. This rearrangement joins TRBV28 to TRBJ2-7, with D possibly being TRBD1 (5 bases). This CDR3 region has 12 residues. In germline, CDR1 is MDHEN, CDR2 SYDVKM. Deletions cut 5 bases from V and 5 bases from J, with 10 bases between. CDR3: CASSRGRDEQYF. The CDR3 nucleotides read TGTGCCAGCAGTAGGGGTCGCGACGAGCAGTACTTC.

This clonotype was seen at least ten times. V usage is TRBV27 and J usage is TRBJ1-1, with D maybe TRBD1 (6 bases). Germline values: CDR1 MNHEY, CDR2 SMNVEV (reference sequence). The CDR3 contains 14 residues. Trimming left V 3 bases short and J 5 bases short, with 13 bases between. The CDR3 here is CASSLARGFTEAFF. The CDR3 nucleotides are TGTGCCAGCAGTTTGGCGAGGGGGTTTACTGAAGCTTTCTTT.

This clonotype was counted ten times or more. The V call is TRBV6-1, the J call TRBJ1-1, with unresolved D. The CDR3 runs to 13 residues. Germline V gene lookup returns CDR1 MNHNS and CDR2 SASEGT. V was clipped by 2 bases and J by 0 bases, with 4 bases between them. CDR3 DNA sequence: TGTGCCAGCAGTGAACACATGAACACTGAAGCTTTCTTT. Translation gives CASSEHMNTEAFF.

This clonotype was detected many times. The V call is TRBV2, the J call TRBJ1-2; D is possibly TRBD1 (6 bases). V was shortened by 3 bases and J by 6 bases, with 14 bases between the two germline ends. The CDR3 length is 14 residues. The germline gives CDR1 SNHLY, CDR2 FYNNEI. The CDR3 DNA sequence: TGTGCCAGCAGTGATCGACAGGTCGGTGATGGCTACACCTTC. Protein sequence: CASSDRQVGDGYTF.

This clonotype was seen many times. This chain uses TRBV19 with TRBJ1-4; D might be TRBD1 (6 bases). The CDR3 extends over 15 amino acids. V was shortened by 4 bases and J by 5 bases, with 14 bases between the two germline ends. Germline V gives CDR1 LNHDA, CDR2 SQIVND (reference sequence). The CDR3 loop is CASSTRQDLNEKLFF. The CDR3 DNA follows: TGTGCCAGTAGTACTCGACAGGATTTGAATGAAAAACTGTTTTTT.

This clonotype was found many times. The chain couples TRBV18 to TRBJ2-1; tentatively, D is TRBD1 (5 bases). Germline assignment: CDR1 KGHSH and CDR2 LQKENI. V was cut by 2 bases and J by 8 bases, with 10 bases left in between. The CDR3 has 13 amino acids. The CDR3 region is CASSPNQGDEQFF. The CDR3 DNA reads TGTGCCAGCTCACCAAATCAAGGGGATGAGCAGTTCTTC.